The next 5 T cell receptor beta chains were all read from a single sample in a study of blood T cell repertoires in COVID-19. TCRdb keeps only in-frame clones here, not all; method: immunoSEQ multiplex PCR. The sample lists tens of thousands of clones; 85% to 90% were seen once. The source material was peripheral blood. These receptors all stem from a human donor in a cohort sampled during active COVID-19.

DNA of the CDR3: TGTGCCAGCAGTGCGGGGGATGAGCAGTTCTTC. Protein: CASSAGDEQFF. This sequence joins TRBV6-4 and TRBJ2-1; TRBD2 is a possible D gene (6 bases). CDR1 is MRHNA, CDR2 SNTAGT, per germline. Trimming took 4 bases from V and 8 from J, leaving 6 bases between them. This CDR3 contains 11 residues.

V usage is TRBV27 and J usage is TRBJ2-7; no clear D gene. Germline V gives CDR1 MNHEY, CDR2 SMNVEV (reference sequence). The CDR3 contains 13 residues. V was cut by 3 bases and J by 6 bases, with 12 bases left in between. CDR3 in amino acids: CASSFLTLGEQYF. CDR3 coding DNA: TGTGCCAGCAGTTTCCTAACCCTCGGCGAGCAGTACTTC.

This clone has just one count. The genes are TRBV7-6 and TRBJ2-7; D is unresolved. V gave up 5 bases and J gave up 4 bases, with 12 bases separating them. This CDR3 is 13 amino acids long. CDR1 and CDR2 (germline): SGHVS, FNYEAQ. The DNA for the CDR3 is TGTGCCAGCAGCATGGCTCCAGGTTACGAGCAGTACTTC. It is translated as CASSMAPGYEQYF.

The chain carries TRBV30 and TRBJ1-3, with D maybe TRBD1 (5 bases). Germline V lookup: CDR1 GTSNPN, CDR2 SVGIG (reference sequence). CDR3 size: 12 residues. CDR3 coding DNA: TGTGCTTCTGGGGGGGCTGGAAACACCATATATTTT. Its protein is CASGGAGNTIYF.

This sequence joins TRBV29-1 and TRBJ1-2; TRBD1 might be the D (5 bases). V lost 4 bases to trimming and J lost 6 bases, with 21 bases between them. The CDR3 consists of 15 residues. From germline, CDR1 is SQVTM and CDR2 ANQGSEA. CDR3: CSVAGDGTSPNGYTF. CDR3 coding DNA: TGCAGCGTTGCGGGGGATGGTACGAGCCCGAATGGCTACACCTTC.